Below, 23 T cell receptor beta chains from the same sample are listed, as sequenced in a study of long-term antiretroviral therapy in people with HIV. This was the immunoSEQ v3.0 assay at survey level. Libraries were prepared by immunoSEQ multiplex PCR; TCRdb keeps only in-frame clonotypes and omits some of them. The table includes approximately 31,000 clones, 87% detected once. The starting material was unsorted PBMCs, obtained 1.1 years after starting antiretroviral therapy. The receptors shown here come from a man younger than 30 with HIV.

This clone was seen a handful of times. CDR3 sequence reads: CALGMWDRNNSPLHF. In DNA form, the CDR3 reads TGTGCCCTGGGGATGTGGGACAGGAATAATTCACCCCTCCACTTT. The chain links TRBV30 to TRBJ1-6; 8 positions agree with TRBD1. From germline, CDR1 is GTSNPN and CDR2 SVGIG (reference sequence). Losses at the gene ends were 8 bases for V and 5 bases for J; bases not matched to a gene: 11. The CDR3 sequence is 15 residues long.

The chain combines TRBV5-5 with TRBJ2-7; 7 nucleotides line up with TRBD1. Germline CDR1 is SGHKS and CDR2 is YYEKEE (reference sequence). V lost 4 bases to trimming and J lost 4 bases; unmatched junction nucleotides: 5. This CDR3 has 13 amino acids. The CDR3 nucleotides read TGTGCCAGCAGCCACAGGGGTGGTTACGAGCAGTACTTC. Translated: CASSHRGGYEQYF.

The chain employs TRBV28 and TRBJ2-7; 10 nucleotides agree with TRBD1. Germline loops: CDR1 MDHEN, CDR2 SYDVKM. The V gene end was trimmed by 6 bases and the J gene end by 4 bases; junction bases not matched to a gene: 0. The CDR3 spans 12 residues. The CDR3 loop reads CASRDRGYEQYF. In nucleotides, the CDR3 is TGTGCCAGCAGGGACAGGGGGTACGAGCAGTACTTC.

The chain carries TRBV5-4 and TRBJ2-7, with D perhaps TRBD1 (5 bases). CDR1 and CDR2 from the germline V gene are SGHNT and YYREEE (reference sequence). Trimming took off 0 bases at V and 6 bases at J, with 10 bases between the two ends. The CDR3 totals 13 residues. CDR3 sequence: CASSLDRIREQYF. The CDR3 region has the DNA TGTGCCAGCAGCTTGGACAGGATCCGCGAGCAGTACTTC.

This clone occurred once. This chain joins TRBV5-8 and TRBJ2-7; unclear D gene. This CDR3 has 16 amino acids. Germline CDR1 reads SGHTS; CDR2 reads YDEGEE. V was clipped by 0 bases and J by 7 bases, with 20 bases between them. CDR3 coding DNA: TGTGCCAGCAGCTTGGCCAGGCTTCTACCCCCGCGGGAGCAGTACTTC. As protein: CASSLARLLPPREQYF.

The chain couples TRBV9 to TRBJ2-5, with 15 bases matching TRBD2. Germline V gene lookup returns CDR1 SGDLS and CDR2 YYNGEE. This CDR3 has 18 amino acids. With V trimmed by 2 bases and J by 5 bases, 10 bases remained unmatched. The CDR3 DNA follows: TGTGCCAGCAGCGTCTCAGGACTAGCGGGAGGGCCCAGGGAGACCCAGTACTTC. Its protein product is CASSVSGLAGGPRETQYF.

This clone was recorded a few times. The chain carries TRBV7-9 and TRBJ1-1; D possibly corresponds to TRBD1 (5 bases). The germline V and J ends were trimmed by 5 bases and 5 bases, with 9 bases remaining between them. The CDR3 has 12 residues. Looked up from germline, CDR1 is SEHNR and CDR2 is FQNEAQ (reference sequence). The CDR3 loop is CASSPGRTEAFF. The CDR3 DNA reads as TGTGCCAGCAGCCCAGGGAGGACTGAAGCTTTCTTT.

The V and J genes are TRBV19 and TRBJ2-7, with 7 bases aligning to TRBD1. Trimming removed 3 bases from V and 3 bases from J; junction bases left unmatched: 11. The CDR3 spans 16 residues. Looked up from germline, CDR1 is LNHDA and CDR2 is SQIVND (reference sequence). Written as DNA, the CDR3 is TGTGCCAGTAGTATTGGAACAGGGGAGCAGGGCTACGAGCAGTACTTC. Translation gives CASSIGTGEQGYEQYF.

This chain uses TRBV30 with TRBJ1-4; tentatively, D is TRBD1 (6 bases). CDR3 length: 14 residues. Trimming left V 5 bases short and J 7 bases short, with 17 bases between. Per germline, CDR1 GTSNPN and CDR2 SVGIG (reference sequence). DNA for the CDR3: TGTGCCTGGGCCGACACAGGGAGAGGTGAAAAACTGTTTTTT. Translation: CAWADTGRGEKLFF. The full variable domain, rest sourced from reference TRBV30 and TRBJ1-4, is SQTIHQWPATLVQPVGSPLSLECTVEGTSNPNLYWYRQAAGRGLQLLFYSVGIGQISSEVPQNLSASRPQDRQFILSSKKLLLSDSGFYLCAWADTGRGEKLFFGSGTQLSVL.

This clone was recorded only once. This chain links TRBV30 with TRBJ1-1; TRBD1 matches 9 bases. From germline, CDR1 is GTSNPN and CDR2 SVGIG (reference sequence). Unmatched junction bases numbered 7, after V lost 0 bases and J lost 11 bases. The CDR3 length is 13 residues. This chain's CDR3 is CAWSVQGAIGAFF. In DNA form, the CDR3 reads TGTGCCTGGAGTGTACAGGGGGCGATTGGGGCTTTCTTT.

The V call is TRBV29-1, the J call TRBJ2-3; 10 nucleotides align to TRBD2. The CDR3 has 15 residues. With V trimmed by 3 bases and J by 3 bases, 6 bases remained unmatched. The germline gives CDR1 SQVTM, CDR2 ANQGSEA. CDR3 coding DNA: TGCAGCGTTGATGCTAGCGGGGGTCGAACAGATACGCAGTATTTT. Translation: CSVDASGGRTDTQYF.

This chain links TRBV6-4 with TRBJ1-1; D gene unclear. Germline V gene data show CDR1 as MRHNA and CDR2 as SNTAGT. The V end was cut by 6 bases, the J end by 2 bases, with 10 bases between. This CDR3 spans 13 amino acids. The CDR3 bases are TGTGCCAGCAGCCCAGGAACAAACACTGAAGCTTTCTTT. Translation gives CASSPGTNTEAFF.

This sequence joins TRBV2 and TRBJ1-1; D uncertain. Germline assignment: CDR1 SNHLY and CDR2 FYNNEI. The germline V and J ends were trimmed by 4 bases and 2 bases, with 8 bases remaining between them. The length of the CDR3 is 13 residues. CDR3 region: CASSGQFNTEAFF. DNA of the CDR3: TGTGCCAGCAGTGGCCAGTTTAACACTGAAGCTTTCTTT.

This rearrangement joins TRBV7-3 to TRBJ2-1; the match to TRBD1 covers 9 bases. Trimming cost V 6 bases and J 6 bases; bases outside gene matches: 9. Germline V lookup: CDR1 SGHTA, CDR2 FQGTGA. The length of the CDR3 is 15 residues. The CDR3 region is CASRPGTGRVNEQFF. For the CDR3, the DNA is TGTGCCAGCAGGCCCGGGACAGGGAGAGTCAATGAGCAGTTCTTC.

The J gene is TRBJ1-4, the V gene TRBV18; 7 bases map to TRBD1. Germline CDR1 is KGHSH and CDR2 is LQKENI. This CDR3 region has 14 residues. The ends lost 3 bases at V and 8 bases at J; junction bases unmatched: 6. The CDR3 DNA follows: TGTGCCAGCTCACCGACGACAGGGTTCGAAAAACTGTTTTTT. It specifies CASSPTTGFEKLFF.

This clone has only a few counts. The chain combines TRBV5-1 with TRBJ2-7; TRBD1 matches at 7 bases. V shed 7 bases and J 4 bases; nucleotides not matched to a gene: 5. This CDR3 has 12 amino acids. CDR1 is SGHRS and CDR2 is YFSETQ in the germline V gene. The CDR3 region has the DNA TGCGCCAGCCGGGACAGCCCTTACGAGCAGTACTTC. Translated, it gives CASRDSPYEQYF.

J is TRBJ1-5 and V is TRBV9; D not resolved. This CDR3 is 14 amino acids long. Trimming took 0 bases from V and 4 from J, leaving 8 bases between them. Germline lookup yields CDR1 SGDLS and CDR2 YYNGEE. CDR3 sequence: CASSVGPENQPQHF. The CDR3 DNA reads as TGTGCCAGCAGCGTAGGTCCTGAAAATCAGCCCCAGCATTTT.

The V and J genes are TRBV27 and TRBJ1-4; D may be TRBD1 (5 bases). The V end was cut by 3 bases, the J end by 8 bases, with 13 bases between. This CDR3 region has 14 residues. The germline gives CDR1 MNHEY, CDR2 SMNVEV (reference sequence). The CDR3 DNA reads as TGTGCCAGCAGTTTGGCGGGGGTTGGGGAAAAACTGTTTTTT. This encodes CASSLAGVGEKLFF.

The V gene is TRBV7-2, the J gene TRBJ2-6, with D hard to call. This CDR3 has 16 amino acids. Trimming removed 5 bases from V and 5 bases from J, with 16 bases in between. CDR1 SGHTA and CDR2 FQGNSA come from the germline V gene. The CDR3: CASSARRQSRANVLTF. The DNA of the CDR3 is TGTGCCAGCAGCGCAAGACGACAAAGTCGGGCCAACGTCCTGACTTTC. Based on the CDR3 plus reference TRBV7-2 and TRBJ2-6, the full variable domain is GAGVSQSPSNKVTEKGKDVELRCDPISGHTALYWYRQSLGQGLEFLIYFQGNSAPDKSGLPSDRFSAERTGGSVSTLTIQRTQQEDSAVYLCASSARRQSRANVLTFGAGSRLTVL.

The J gene is TRBJ1-4, the V gene TRBV7-9; no clear D. Germline CDR1 SEHNR, CDR2 FQNEAQ (reference sequence). Trimming cost V 5 bases and J 7 bases, with 14 bases left between them. The CDR3 is made up of 14 amino acids. The CDR3 DNA follows: TGTGCCAGCAGCATGGACGGCAATACTGAAAAACTGTTTTTT. As protein: CASSMDGNTEKLFF.

This chain joins TRBV9 and TRBJ2-4; D gene uncertain. Trimming took 0 bases from V and 5 from J, leaving 6 bases between them. The germline gives CDR1 SGDLS, CDR2 YYNGEE. The CDR3 covers 13 residues. DNA for the CDR3: TGTGCCAGCAGCGTAGGGTCAGAAAACATTCAGTACTTC. It encodes CASSVGSENIQYF.

This sequence joins TRBV19 and TRBJ2-7, with TRBD1 matching 8 bases. Germline CDR1 and CDR2: LNHDA and SQIVND (reference sequence). The V and J ends lost 6 bases and 2 bases, in that order; junction bases with no gene match: 6. The CDR3 runs 14 residues. The CDR3 loop is CASSLGQGPYEQYF. The CDR3 coding sequence is TGTGCCAGTAGCCTTGGACAGGGTCCCTACGAGCAGTACTTC.

J is TRBJ2-1 and V is TRBV9; D may correspond to TRBD1 or TRBD2 (5 bases each). The ends were cut back, 0 bases at V and 4 bases at J, with 11 bases in the middle. This CDR3 region has 15 residues. Germline lookup yields CDR1 SGDLS and CDR2 YYNGEE. The DNA for the CDR3 is TGTGCCAGCAGCGTAGAGAACGGGACGTACAATGAGCAGTTCTTC. It yields the protein CASSVENGTYNEQFF.